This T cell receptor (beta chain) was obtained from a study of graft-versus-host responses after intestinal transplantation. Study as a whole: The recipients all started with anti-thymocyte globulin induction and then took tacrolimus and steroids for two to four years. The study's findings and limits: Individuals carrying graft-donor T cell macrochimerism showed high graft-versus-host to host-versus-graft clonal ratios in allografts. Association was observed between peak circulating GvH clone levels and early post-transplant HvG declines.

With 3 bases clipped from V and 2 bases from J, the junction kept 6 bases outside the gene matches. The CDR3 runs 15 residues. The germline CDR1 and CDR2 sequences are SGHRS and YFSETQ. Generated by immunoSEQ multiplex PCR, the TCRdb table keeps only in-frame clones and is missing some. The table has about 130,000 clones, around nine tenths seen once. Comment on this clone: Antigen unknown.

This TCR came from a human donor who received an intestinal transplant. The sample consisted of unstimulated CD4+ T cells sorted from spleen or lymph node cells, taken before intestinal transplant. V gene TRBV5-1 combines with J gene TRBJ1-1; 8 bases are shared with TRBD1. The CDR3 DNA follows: TGCGCCAGCAGCTCAGGGGGCCATTATAACACTGAAGCTTTCTTT. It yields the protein CASSSGGHYNTEAFF.